The present T cell receptor beta chain was sequenced within a study of blood T cell repertoires in COVID-19. Study details: Donors in the United States, Italy and Spain gave samples during acute or convalescent COVID-19. From T cells, B-cell-depleted T cells, or PBMCs came the material, which was cDNA or gDNA.

Generated by immunoSEQ multiplex PCR, the TCRdb table keeps only in-frame clones and is missing some. The sample contains about 48,000 clones, about 85% of which appear only once. Trimming pared 4 bases from V and 7 bases from J, leaving 11 bases between. The CDR3 extends over 13 amino acids. Germline CDR1 and CDR2: SGHTA and FQGNSA. This clone was found a few times. This TCR was recovered from a woman aged 55 to 70 with acute or convalescent COVID-19. Sequencing used peripheral blood. This sequence joins TRBV7-2 and TRBJ2-4, with D maybe TRBD1 (6 bases). CDR3 residues: CASSSPDRNIQYF. In DNA form, the CDR3 reads TGTGCCAGCAGCTCCCCCGACAGGAACATTCAGTACTTC. Complete variable domain (other parts from reference TRBV7-2 and TRBJ2-4): GAGVSQSPSNKVTEKGKDVELRCDPISGHTALYWYRQSLGQGLEFLIYFQGNSAPDKSGLPSDRFSAERTGGSVSTLTIQRTQQEDSAVYLCASSSPDRNIQYFGAGTRLSVL.